These 12 T cell receptor beta chains share one sample of origin, sequenced in a study of shared clonotypes between healthy human individuals. Libraries were prepared by immunoSEQ multiplex PCR; TCRdb keeps only in-frame clonotypes and omits some of them. The data hold over 400,000 clones, with 65% to 85% observed a single time. Sequenced sample: PBMCs. These receptors were taken from a woman aged 35 to 49 in good health. Some clones in this sample may be carry-over from other donors' samples.

Points on this clone: The junction does not match germline at one end; this may be a read error. The CDR3 region has the DNA TGTGCCAGCAGCTCGTTCCAATGGACTAGCGGAATTAAATTT. This gives the protein CASSSFQWTSGIKF. V gene TRBV7-2 combines with J gene TRBJ2-2, with TRBD2 identical over 10 bases. Germline loops: CDR1 SGHTA, CDR2 FQGNSA. This CDR3 is built from 14 residues.

Worth noting for this clone: A much larger clone lies one base from this, so it may be a read error. Since no conserved phenylalanine or tryptophan closes the CDR3, a read error is the likely cause. The chain links TRBV7-8 to TRBJ2-2, with D uncertain. From germline, CDR1 is SGHVS and CDR2 FQNEAQ. This CDR3 has 15 residues. Trimming removed 8 bases at V and 1 base at J, with 14 bases between. The chain's CDR3 is CASARRLLNTGELFS. The CDR3 nucleotides read TGTGCCAGCGCCCGCAGGCTCCTGAACACCGGGGAGCTGTTTTCT.

In regard to this clone: This sequence is one base from a far larger clone and is likely a read error. This chain links TRBV2 with TRBJ1-1; D remains unclear. Trimming stripped 4 bases from V and 3 bases from J, with 15 bases between. The CDR3 runs 15 residues. Germline values: CDR1 SNHLY, CDR2 FYNNEI. CDR3 DNA sequence: TGTGCCAGCAGTGTTGGCGCGCCGACGTACACTGAAGCTTTCTTT. The encoded protein is CASSVGAPTYTEAFF.

This clone was observed a single time. The chain combines TRBV6-4 with TRBJ2-3; 7 bases align to TRBD1. J gave up 2 bases and V 5 bases, and 7 bases lay outside the gene matches. Per germline, CDR1 MRHNA and CDR2 SNTAGT. The CDR3 runs to 15 residues. The CDR3: CASSPSGGVTDTQYF. Written as DNA, the CDR3 is TGTGCCAGCAGTCCCTCAGGGGGAGTCACAGATACGCAGTATTTT.

The chain recombines TRBV5-1 with TRBJ2-7; 11 bases align to TRBD2. The CDR3 is made up of 15 amino acids. The trim removed 4 bases at V and 5 bases at J, leaving 8 bases unmatched. The germline V gene encodes CDR1 SGHRS and CDR2 YFSETQ. The CDR3 region has the DNA TGCGCCAGCAGCCACACTAGCGGGAGCGTCGACGAGCAGTACTTC. It yields the protein CASSHTSGSVDEQYF. Together with reference TRBV5-1 and TRBJ2-7, the CDR3 gives the full variable domain: KAGVTQTPRYLIKTRGQQVTLSCSPISGHRSVSWYQQTPGQGLQFLFEYFSETQRNKGNFPGRFSGRQFSNSRSEMNVSTLELGDSALYLCASSHTSGSVDEQYFGPGTRLTVT.

This clone has more than one count but fewer than ten. The chain carries TRBV27 and TRBJ2-1; D remains ambiguous. This CDR3 has 14 amino acids. Germline-derived CDR1 and CDR2 are MNHEY and SMNVEV (reference sequence). The ends were cut back, 7 bases at V and 5 bases at J, with 15 bases in the middle. CDR3 in amino acids: CASTGSLGHNEQFF. The CDR3 nucleotides read TGTGCCAGCACCGGGTCCCTAGGGCACAATGAGCAGTTCTTC.

The chain carries TRBV11-2 and TRBJ2-5; no clear D gene. Germline assignment: CDR1 SGHAT and CDR2 FQNNGV. V dropped 3 bases and J dropped 4 bases, with 12 bases sitting between them. This CDR3 has 14 amino acids. CDR3 in amino acids: CASSFGSVVETQYF. The CDR3 DNA reads as TGTGCCAGCAGCTTTGGGTCTGTTGTAGAGACCCAGTACTTC.

This sequence joins TRBV4-3 and TRBJ2-3; TRBD2 matches 7 bases. The CDR3 extends over 17 amino acids. Germline trimming cut 3 bases from V and 0 bases from J; bases unmatched to any gene: 9. Germline CDR1 and CDR2: LGHNA and YSLEER. This chain's CDR3 is CASSQLPSGASTDTQYF. CDR3 DNA: TGCGCCAGCAGCCAGCTTCCTAGCGGAGCGAGCACAGATACGCAGTATTTT.

The chain couples TRBV11-3 to TRBJ2-1; 8 bases map to TRBD1. Germline CDR1 reads SGHNT; CDR2 reads YENEEA. Trimming removed 2 bases from V and 3 bases from J; junction bases left unmatched: 3. The length of the CDR3 is 15 residues. CDR3 coding DNA: TGTGCCAGCAGCTTAACAGGGGGTTACTACAATGAGCAGTTCTTC. Residues: CASSLTGGYYNEQFF.

The genes are TRBV6-5 and TRBJ1-2; the match to TRBD1 covers 8 bases. Germline V CDR1 and CDR2: MNHEY, SVGAGI. V gave up 8 bases and J gave up 4 bases; unmatched junction bases: 12. The CDR3 length is 15 residues. DNA for the CDR3: TGTGCCAGCCTGCCTCTCGACAGGGGCTTCTATGGCTACACCTTC. Its protein is CASLPLDRGFYGYTF.

V is TRBV10-3 and J is TRBJ2-2; D gene ambiguous. The CDR3 extends over 14 amino acids. Looked up from germline, CDR1 is ENHRY and CDR2 is SYGVKD. Trimming took 4 bases from V and 0 from J, leaving 6 bases between them. This CDR3 reads CAISARANTGELFF. As DNA, the CDR3 is TGTGCCATCAGTGCTAGAGCGAACACCGGGGAGCTGTTTTTT.

By frequency in the sample, this clone is medium-sized. Other DNA sequences of this sample code for an identical CDR3. The chain links TRBV7-9 to TRBJ1-3; tentative D call: TRBD1 (6 bases). This CDR3 is built from 16 residues. Germline assignment: CDR1 SEHNR and CDR2 FQNEAQ (reference sequence). With 4 bases removed from V and 0 bases from J, the gap between germline ends came to 13 bases. CDR3 sequence: CASSSGAGTSGNTIYF. Here the CDR3 DNA reads TGTGCCAGCAGCTCAGGGGCAGGGACCTCTGGAAACACCATATATTTT.